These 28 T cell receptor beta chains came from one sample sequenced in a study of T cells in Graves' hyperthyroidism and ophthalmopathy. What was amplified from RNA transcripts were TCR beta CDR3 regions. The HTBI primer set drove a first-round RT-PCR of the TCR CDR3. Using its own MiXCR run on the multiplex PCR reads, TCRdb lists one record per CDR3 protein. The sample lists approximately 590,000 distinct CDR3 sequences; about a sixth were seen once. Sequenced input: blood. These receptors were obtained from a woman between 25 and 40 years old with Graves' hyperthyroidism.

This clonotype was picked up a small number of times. The CDR3 is CASARTGTGNQPQHF. In nucleotides, the CDR3 is TGTGCCAGCGCGCGGACCGGGACAGGGAATCAGCCCCAGCATTTT. This rearrangement joins TRBV5-5 to TRBJ1-5; 9 positions match TRBD1. The CDR3 is 15 residues long. V dropped 7 bases and J dropped 4; count of bases not matched to a gene: 9. The germline CDR1 and CDR2 sequences are SGHKS and YYEKEE (reference sequence).

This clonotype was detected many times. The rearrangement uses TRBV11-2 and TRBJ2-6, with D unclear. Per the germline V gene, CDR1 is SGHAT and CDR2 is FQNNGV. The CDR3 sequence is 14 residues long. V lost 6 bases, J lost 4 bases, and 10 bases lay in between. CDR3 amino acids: CASSWARGANVLTF. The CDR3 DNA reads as TGTGCCAGCAGTTGGGCGCGGGGGGCCAACGTCCTGACTTTC.

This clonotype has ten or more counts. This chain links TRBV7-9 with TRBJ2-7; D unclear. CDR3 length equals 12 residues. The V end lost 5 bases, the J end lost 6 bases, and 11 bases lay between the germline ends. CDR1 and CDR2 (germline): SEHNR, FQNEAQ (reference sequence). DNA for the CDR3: TGTGCCAGCAGCCCATCCTCCGGCGAGCAGTACTTC. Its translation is CASSPSSGEQYF.

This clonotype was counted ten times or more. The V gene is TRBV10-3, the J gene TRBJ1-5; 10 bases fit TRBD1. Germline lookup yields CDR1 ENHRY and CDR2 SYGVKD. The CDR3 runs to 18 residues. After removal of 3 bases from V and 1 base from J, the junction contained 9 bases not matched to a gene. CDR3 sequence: CAISDYGQGGSSNQPQHF. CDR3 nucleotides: TGTGCCATCAGTGATTACGGACAGGGGGGATCAAGCAATCAGCCCCAGCATTTT.

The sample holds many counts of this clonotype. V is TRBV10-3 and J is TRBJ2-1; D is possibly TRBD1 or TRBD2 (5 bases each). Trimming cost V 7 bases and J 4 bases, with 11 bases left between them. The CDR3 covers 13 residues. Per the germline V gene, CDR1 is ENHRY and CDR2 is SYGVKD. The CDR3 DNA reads TGTGCCATCACCGGAGAGGGGTACAATGAGCAGTTCTTC. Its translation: CAITGEGYNEQFF.

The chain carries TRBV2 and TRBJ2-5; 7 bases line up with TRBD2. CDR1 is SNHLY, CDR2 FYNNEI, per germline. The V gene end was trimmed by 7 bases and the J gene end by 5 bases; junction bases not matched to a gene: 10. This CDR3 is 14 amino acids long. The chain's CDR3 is CASKPLANEETQYF. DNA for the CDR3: TGTGCCAGCAAACCACTAGCGAACGAGGAGACCCAGTACTTC.

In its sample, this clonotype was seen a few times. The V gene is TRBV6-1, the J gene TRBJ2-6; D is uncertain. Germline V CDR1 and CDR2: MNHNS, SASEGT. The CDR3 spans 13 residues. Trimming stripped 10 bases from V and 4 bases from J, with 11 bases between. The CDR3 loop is CATTRGGANVLTF. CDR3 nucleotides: TGTGCCACCACCAGAGGCGGGGCCAACGTCCTGACTTTC.

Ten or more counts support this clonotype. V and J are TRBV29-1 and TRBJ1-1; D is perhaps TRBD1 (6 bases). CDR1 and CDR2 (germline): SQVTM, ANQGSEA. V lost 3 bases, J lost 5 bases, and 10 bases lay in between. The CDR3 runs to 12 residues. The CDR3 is CSVDRGLTEAFF. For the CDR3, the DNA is TGCAGCGTTGATCGGGGGCTGACTGAAGCTTTCTTT.

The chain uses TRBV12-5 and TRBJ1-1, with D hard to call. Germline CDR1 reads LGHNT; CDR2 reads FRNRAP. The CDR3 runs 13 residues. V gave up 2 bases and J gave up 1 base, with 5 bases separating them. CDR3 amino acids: CASGLWGNTEAFF. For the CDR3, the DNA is TGTGCTAGTGGTTTGTGGGGGAACACTGAAGCTTTCTTT.

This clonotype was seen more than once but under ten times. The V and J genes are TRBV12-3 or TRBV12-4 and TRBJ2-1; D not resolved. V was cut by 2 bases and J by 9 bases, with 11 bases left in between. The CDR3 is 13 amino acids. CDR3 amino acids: CASSLMGLGEQFF. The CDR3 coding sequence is TGTGCCAGCAGTTTAATGGGCCTAGGTGAGCAGTTCTTC.

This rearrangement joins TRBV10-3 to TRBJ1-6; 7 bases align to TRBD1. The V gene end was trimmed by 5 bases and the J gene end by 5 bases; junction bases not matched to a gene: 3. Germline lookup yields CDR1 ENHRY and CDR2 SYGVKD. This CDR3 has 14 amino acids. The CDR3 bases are TGTGCCATCAGTTCTGACAGGGATAATTCACCCCTCCACTTT. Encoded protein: CAISSDRDNSPLHF.

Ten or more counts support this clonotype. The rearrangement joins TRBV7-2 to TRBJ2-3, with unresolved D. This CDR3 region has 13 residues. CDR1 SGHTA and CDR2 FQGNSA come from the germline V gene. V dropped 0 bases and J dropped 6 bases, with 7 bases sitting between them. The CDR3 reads CASSLAPEDTQYF. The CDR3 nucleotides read TGTGCCAGCAGCTTAGCGCCAGAGGATACGCAGTATTTT.

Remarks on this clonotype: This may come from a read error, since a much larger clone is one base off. The CDR3 protein is CASSRGGLASTGTQYF. Written as DNA, the CDR3 is TGTGCCAGCAGCAGAGGGGGCTTAGCCAGTACAGGTACGCAGTATTTT. The chain combines TRBV7-2 with TRBJ2-3; TRBD1 agrees at 7 bases. Germline assignment: CDR1 SGHTA and CDR2 FQGNSA. The CDR3 is made up of 16 amino acids. The entire variable domain, with the rest obtained from reference TRBV7-2 and TRBJ2-3, is as follows: GAGVSQSPSNKVTEKGKDVELRCDPISGHTALYWYRQSLGQGLEFLIYFQGNSAPDKSGLPSDRFSAERTGGSVSTLTIQRTQQEDSAVYLCASSRGGLASTGTQYFGPGTRLTVL.

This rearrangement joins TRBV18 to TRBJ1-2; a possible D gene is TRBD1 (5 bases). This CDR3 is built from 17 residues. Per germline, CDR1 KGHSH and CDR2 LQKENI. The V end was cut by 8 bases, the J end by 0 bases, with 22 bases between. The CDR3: CASSLTGSFSSNYGYTF. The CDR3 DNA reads TGTGCCAGCAGCCTTACAGGATCTTTCTCTTCTAACTATGGCTACACCTTC.

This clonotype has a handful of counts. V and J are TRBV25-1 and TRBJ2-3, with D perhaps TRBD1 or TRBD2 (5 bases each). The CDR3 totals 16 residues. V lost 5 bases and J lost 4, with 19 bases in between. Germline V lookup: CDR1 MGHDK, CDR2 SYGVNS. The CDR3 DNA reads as TGTGCCAGCAGTATGACCGCTTCGAGGGGTGCAGATACGCAGTATTTT. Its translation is CASSMTASRGADTQYF. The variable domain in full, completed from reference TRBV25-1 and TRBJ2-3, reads EADIYQTPRYLVIGTGKKITLECSQTMGHDKMYWYQQDPGMELHLIHYSYGVNSTEKGDLSSESTVSRIRTEHFPLTLESARPSHTSQYLCASSMTASRGADTQYFGPGTRLTVL.

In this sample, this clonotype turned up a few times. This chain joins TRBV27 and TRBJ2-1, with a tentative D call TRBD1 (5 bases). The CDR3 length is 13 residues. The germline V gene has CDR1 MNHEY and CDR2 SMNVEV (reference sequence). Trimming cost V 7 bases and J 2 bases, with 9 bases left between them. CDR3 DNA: TGTGCCAGCAAGCAGGGCCCCTACAATGAGCAGTTCTTC. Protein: CASKQGPYNEQFF.

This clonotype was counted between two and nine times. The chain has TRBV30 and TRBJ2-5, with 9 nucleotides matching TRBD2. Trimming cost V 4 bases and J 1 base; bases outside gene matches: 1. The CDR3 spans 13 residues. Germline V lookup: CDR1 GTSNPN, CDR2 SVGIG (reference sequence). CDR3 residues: CAWTSGVQETQYF. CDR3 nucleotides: TGTGCCTGGACTAGCGGGGTCCAAGAGACCCAGTACTTC. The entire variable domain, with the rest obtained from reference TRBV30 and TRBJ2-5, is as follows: SQTIHQWPATLVQPVGSPLSLECTVEGTSNPNLYWYRQAAGRGLQLLFYSVGIGQISSEVPQNLSASRPQDRQFILSSKKLLLSDSGFYLCAWTSGVQETQYFGPGTRLLVL.

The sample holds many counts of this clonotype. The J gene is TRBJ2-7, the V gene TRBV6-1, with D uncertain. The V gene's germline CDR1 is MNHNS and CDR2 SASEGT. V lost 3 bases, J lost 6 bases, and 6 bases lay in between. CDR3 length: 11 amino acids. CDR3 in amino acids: CASSDWGEQYF. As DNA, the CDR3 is TGTGCCAGCAGTGATTGGGGCGAGCAGTACTTC.

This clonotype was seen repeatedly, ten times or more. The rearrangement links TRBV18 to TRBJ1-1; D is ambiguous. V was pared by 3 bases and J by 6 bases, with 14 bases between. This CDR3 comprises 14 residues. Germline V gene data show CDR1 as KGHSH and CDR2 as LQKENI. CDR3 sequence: CASSPDGTSAEAFF. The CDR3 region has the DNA TGTGCCAGCTCACCGGACGGTACTAGCGCTGAAGCTTTCTTT.

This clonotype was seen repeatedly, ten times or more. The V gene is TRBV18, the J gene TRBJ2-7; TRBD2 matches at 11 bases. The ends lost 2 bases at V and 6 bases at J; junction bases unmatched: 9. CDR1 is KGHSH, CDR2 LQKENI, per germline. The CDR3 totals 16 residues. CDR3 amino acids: CASSPISSGRKGEQYF. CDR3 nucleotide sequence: TGTGCCAGCTCACCAATATCTAGCGGGAGGAAAGGCGAGCAGTACTTC.

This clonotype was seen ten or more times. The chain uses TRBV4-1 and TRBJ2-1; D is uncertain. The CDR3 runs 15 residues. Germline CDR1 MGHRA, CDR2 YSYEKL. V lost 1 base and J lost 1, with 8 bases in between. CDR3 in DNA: TGCGCCAGCAGCCAAGTTGGGGAATCCTACAATGAGCAGTTCTTC. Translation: CASSQVGESYNEQFF.

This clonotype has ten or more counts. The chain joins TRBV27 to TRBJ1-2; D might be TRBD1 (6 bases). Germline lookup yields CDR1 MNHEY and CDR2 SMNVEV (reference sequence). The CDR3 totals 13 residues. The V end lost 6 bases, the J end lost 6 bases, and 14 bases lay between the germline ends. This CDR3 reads CASRPSGGDGYTF. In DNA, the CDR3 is TGTGCCAGCAGGCCCTCCGGGGGCGATGGCTACACCTTC.

In DNA, the CDR3 is TGTGCCAGCAGTTACTCTTGGGTTGCTGGGGCCAACGTCCTGACTTTC. Its translation: CASSYSWVAGANVLTF. This rearrangement joins TRBV6-5 to TRBJ2-6, with D uncertain. Trimming removed 0 bases at V and 2 bases at J, with 8 bases between. Germline V gene lookup returns CDR1 MNHEY and CDR2 SVGAGI. The CDR3 runs 16 residues.

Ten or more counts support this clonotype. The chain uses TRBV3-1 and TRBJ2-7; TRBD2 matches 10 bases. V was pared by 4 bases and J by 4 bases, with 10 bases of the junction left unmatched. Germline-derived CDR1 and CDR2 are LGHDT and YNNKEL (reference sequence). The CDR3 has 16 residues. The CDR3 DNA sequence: TGTGCCAGCAGCCCCCGGAGCGGGAGGGCCGCGTACGAGCAGTACTTC. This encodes CASSPRSGRAAYEQYF.

The CDR3 region is CSATSSGGVSGNTIYF. In DNA, the CDR3 is TGCAGTGCTACCTCCTCGGGGGGGGTCTCTGGAAACACCATATATTTT. The chain combines TRBV20-1 with TRBJ1-3; D might be TRBD1 (5 bases). Germline V gene sequence: CDR1 DFQATT, CDR2 SNEGSKA (reference sequence). The CDR3 is made up of 16 amino acids. Trimming took off 4 bases at V and 0 bases at J, with 16 bases between the two ends.

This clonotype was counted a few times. Written as DNA, the CDR3 is TGTGCCAGCAGCTTAGACAGCTTAAGCTCCTACGAGCAGTACTTC. Translated: CASSLDSLSSYEQYF. This chain connects TRBV7-9 to TRBJ2-7; D remains ambiguous. Deletions cut 1 base from V and 0 bases from J, with 10 bases between. Germline values: CDR1 SEHNR, CDR2 FQNEAQ (reference sequence). The CDR3 is 15 amino acids.

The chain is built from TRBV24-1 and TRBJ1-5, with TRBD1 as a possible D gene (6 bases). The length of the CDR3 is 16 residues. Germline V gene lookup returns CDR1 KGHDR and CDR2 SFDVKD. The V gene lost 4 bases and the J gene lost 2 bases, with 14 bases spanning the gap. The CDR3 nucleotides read TGTGCCACCAGTGAAACAGGGTATTCTGGCAATCAGCCCCAGCATTTT. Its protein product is CATSETGYSGNQPQHF.

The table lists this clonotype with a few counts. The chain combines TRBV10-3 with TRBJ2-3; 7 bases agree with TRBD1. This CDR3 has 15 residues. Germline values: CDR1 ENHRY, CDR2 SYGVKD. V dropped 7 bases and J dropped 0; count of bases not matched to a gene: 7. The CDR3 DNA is TGTGCCATCAATCCCACAGGGGTGAGCACAGATACGCAGTATTTT. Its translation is CAINPTGVSTDTQYF.